This passage covers 12 T cell receptor beta chains from one sample sequenced in a study of HIV-infected patients and healthy controls. Reverse transcription used about 500 ng RNA and constant-region primers for alpha and beta. Separate chain-specific third strand synthesis with multiplexing indices produced the alpha and beta libraries. TCRdb itself ran the 5' RACE reads through MiXCR, one entry per CDR3 protein. Of under 6,000 distinct CDR3 sequences in the sample, 8.5% to 10% are singletons; the top ten hold 27%. Antiretroviral therapy had run roughly three months, about 14 weeks, before follow-up blood collection. No cell fractionation was done, so the repertoire covers all unsorted peripheral blood T cells. Sample: blood, taken during antiretroviral therapy. The receptors derive from an adult with HIV infection.

The chain combines TRBV24-1 with TRBJ2-1, with 7 bases identical to TRBD2. The V gene end was trimmed by 11 bases and the J gene end by 9 bases; junction bases not matched to a gene: 18. Germline CDR1 is KGHDR and CDR2 is SFDVKD. There are 15 residues in the CDR3. The CDR3 sequence is CASDPTSLPYGEQFF. The CDR3 DNA sequence: TGTGCCAGTGATCCGACTAGCCTCCCGTACGGTGAGCAGTTCTTC.

The rearrangement links TRBV19 to TRBJ2-1, with 8 bases fitting TRBD2. V was clipped by 2 bases and J by 9 bases; unmatched bases: 6. The CDR3 loop spans 14 amino acids. CDR1 LNHDA and CDR2 SQIVND come from the germline V gene (reference sequence). This CDR3 is CASSIQRERGEQFF. Written as DNA, the CDR3 is TGTGCCAGTAGTATACAGCGGGAGAGGGGTGAGCAGTTCTTC.

The chain has TRBV19 and TRBJ1-5; unclear D gene. The ends were cut back, 11 bases at V and 3 bases at J, with 14 bases in the middle. Germline-derived CDR1 and CDR2 are LNHDA and SQIVND (reference sequence). The CDR3 is 13 amino acids. This chain's CDR3 is CARPNDDNQPQHF. The CDR3 DNA reads TGTGCCCGCCCGAATGACGACAATCAGCCCCAGCATTTT.

This clonotype is medium-sized in the sample. The chain employs TRBV2 and TRBJ1-4; D may be TRBD1 (6 bases). Looked up from germline, CDR1 is SNHLY and CDR2 is FYNNEI. This CDR3 is built from 15 residues. Trimming took off 5 bases at V and 5 bases at J, with 15 bases between the two ends. The DNA for the CDR3 is TGTGCCAGCAGTCCGTTGACCGGGGGCAATGAAAAACTGTTTTTT. Amino acids: CASSPLTGGNEKLFF.

This clonotype is medium-sized within its sample. Written as DNA, the CDR3 is TGTGCCAGCAGTTTGACAGGGATGAACACTGAAGCTTTCTTT. It encodes CASSLTGMNTEAFF. The chain is built from TRBV27 and TRBJ1-1, with 7 bases fitting TRBD1. In germline, CDR1 is MNHEY, CDR2 SMNVEV (reference sequence). The V gene end was trimmed by 3 bases and the J gene end by 0 bases; junction bases not matched to a gene: 1. This CDR3 comprises 14 residues.

This clonotype has a count of ten or more. The chain employs TRBV6-1 and TRBJ2-7; D may be TRBD1 or TRBD2 (5 bases each). Trimming took off 10 bases at V and 2 bases at J, with 18 bases between the two ends. The germline CDR1 and CDR2 sequences are MNHNS and SASEGT. The CDR3 totals 14 residues. The DNA for the CDR3 is TGTGCCATCGCCCCTAGGGACGGTCCCTACGAGCAGTACTTC. Protein product: CAIAPRDGPYEQYF.

This clonotype was seen repeatedly, ten times or more. The chain is built from TRBV6-5 and TRBJ2-1; 9 bases are shared with TRBD2. From germline, CDR1 is MNHEY and CDR2 SVGAGI. V lost 5 bases and J lost 14; bases outside the gene matches: 4. The length of the CDR3 is 11 residues. The CDR3 coding sequence is TGTGCCAGCAGTCTAGCGGGATCGGAGTTCTTC. Protein sequence: CASSLAGSEFF.

By its share, this clonotype is medium-sized (0.01 to 0.1%). The J gene is TRBJ2-5, the V gene TRBV7-8; a possible D gene is TRBD1 (5 bases). The V gene's germline CDR1 is SGHVS and CDR2 FQNEAQ. The CDR3 has 15 amino acids. V was pared by 2 bases and J by 2 bases, with 12 bases between. This chain's CDR3 is CASSLNPQAQETQYF. The DNA of the CDR3 is TGTGCCAGCAGCTTAAACCCACAGGCGCAAGAGACCCAGTACTTC.

The chain couples TRBV19 to TRBJ1-6; no firm D call. Trimming took off 3 bases at V and 7 bases at J, with 13 bases between the two ends. In germline, CDR1 is LNHDA, CDR2 SQIVND (reference sequence). The CDR3 has 15 residues. The CDR3 DNA sequence: TGTGCCAGTAGTATGAAGGGCAGATCCAATTCACCCCTCCACTTT. Its protein is CASSMKGRSNSPLHF.

The chain joins TRBV28 to TRBJ1-4, with a tentative D call TRBD1 (5 bases). V was clipped by 5 bases and J by 3 bases, with 13 bases between them. Per germline, CDR1 MDHEN and CDR2 SYDVKM. The CDR3 is 15 residues long. CDR3 nucleotides: TGTGCCAGCAGTACCGCCGGGACGGCTAATGAAAAACTGTTTTTT. Translation: CASSTAGTANEKLFF.

This clonotype is medium-sized by share. The V gene is TRBV20-1, the J gene TRBJ2-1; 8 nucleotides match TRBD2. The CDR3 totals 15 residues. The V gene's germline CDR1 is DFQATT and CDR2 SNEGSKA (reference sequence). With V trimmed by 6 bases and J by 7 bases, 14 bases remained unmatched. The CDR3 spells CSAPNPRLAFNEQFF. In nucleotides, the CDR3 is TGCAGTGCCCCTAACCCGAGACTAGCGTTTAATGAGCAGTTCTTC.

This clonotype is categorized as medium-sized. The V call is TRBV6-4, the J call TRBJ1-1; 7 nucleotides match TRBD1. Germline CDR1 MRHNA, CDR2 SNTAGT. After removal of 6 bases from V and 5 bases from J, the junction contained 9 bases not matched to a gene. The CDR3 is 14 amino acids. The CDR3 DNA sequence: TGTGCCAGCAGCCAAGACAGGGTTGCGACTGAAGCTTTCTTT. Translation gives CASSQDRVATEAFF.